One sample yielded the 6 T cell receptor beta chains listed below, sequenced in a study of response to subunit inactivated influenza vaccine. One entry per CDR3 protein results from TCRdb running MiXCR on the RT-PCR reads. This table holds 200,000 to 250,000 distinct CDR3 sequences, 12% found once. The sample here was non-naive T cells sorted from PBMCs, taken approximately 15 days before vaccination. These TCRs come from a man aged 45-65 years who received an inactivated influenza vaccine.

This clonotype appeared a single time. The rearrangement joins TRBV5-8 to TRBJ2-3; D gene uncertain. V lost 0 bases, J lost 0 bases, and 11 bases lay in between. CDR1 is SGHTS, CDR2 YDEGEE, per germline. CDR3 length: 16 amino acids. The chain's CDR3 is CASSLGGTPSTDTQYF. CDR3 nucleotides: TGTGCCAGCAGCTTGGGGGGTACCCCTAGCACAGATACGCAGTATTTT.

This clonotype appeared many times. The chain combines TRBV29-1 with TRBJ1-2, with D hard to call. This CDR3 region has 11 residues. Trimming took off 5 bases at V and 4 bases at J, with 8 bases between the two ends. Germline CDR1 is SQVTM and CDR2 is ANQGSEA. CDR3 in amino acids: CSVSSFYGYTF. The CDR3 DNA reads TGCAGCGTTAGCAGCTTCTATGGCTACACCTTC.

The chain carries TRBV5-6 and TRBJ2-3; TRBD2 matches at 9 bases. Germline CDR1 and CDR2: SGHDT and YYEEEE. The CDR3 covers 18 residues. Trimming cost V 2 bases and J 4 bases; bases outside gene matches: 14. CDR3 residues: CASSLAGGAGGAADTQYF. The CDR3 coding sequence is TGTGCCAGCAGCTTAGCGGGAGGTGCCGGGGGGGCGGCAGATACGCAGTATTTT.

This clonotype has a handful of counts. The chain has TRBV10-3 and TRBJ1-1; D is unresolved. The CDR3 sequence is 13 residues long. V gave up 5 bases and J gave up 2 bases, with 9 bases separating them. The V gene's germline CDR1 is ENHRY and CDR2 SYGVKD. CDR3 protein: CAISPDGNTEAFF. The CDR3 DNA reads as TGTGCCATCAGTCCGGACGGAAACACTGAAGCTTTCTTT.

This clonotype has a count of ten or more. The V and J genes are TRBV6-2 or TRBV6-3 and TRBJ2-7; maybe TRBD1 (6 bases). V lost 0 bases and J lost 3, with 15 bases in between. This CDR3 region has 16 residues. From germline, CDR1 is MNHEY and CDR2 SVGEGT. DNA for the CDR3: TGTGCCAGCAGTTACTCCCGCTTGACAGGCCACTACGAGCAGTACTTC. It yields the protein CASSYSRLTGHYEQYF.

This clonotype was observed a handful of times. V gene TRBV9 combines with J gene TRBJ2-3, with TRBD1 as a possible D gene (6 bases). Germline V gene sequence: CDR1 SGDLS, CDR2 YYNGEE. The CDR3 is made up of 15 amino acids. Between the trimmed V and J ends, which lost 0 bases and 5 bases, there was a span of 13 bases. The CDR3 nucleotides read TGTGCCAGCAGCGTAGATCCCCAGGGGAAAGATACGCAGTATTTT. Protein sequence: CASSVDPQGKDTQYF.